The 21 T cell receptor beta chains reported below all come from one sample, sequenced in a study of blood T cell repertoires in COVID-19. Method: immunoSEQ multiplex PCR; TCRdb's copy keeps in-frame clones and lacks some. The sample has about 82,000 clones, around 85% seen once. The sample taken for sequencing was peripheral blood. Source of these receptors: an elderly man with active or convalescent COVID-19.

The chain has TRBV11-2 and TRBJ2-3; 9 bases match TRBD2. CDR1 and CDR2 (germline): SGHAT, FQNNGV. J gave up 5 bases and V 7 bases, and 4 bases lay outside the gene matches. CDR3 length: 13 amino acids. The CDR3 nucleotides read TGTGCCAGCACGCGGGGGGGCTTAGATACGCAGTATTTT. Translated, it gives CASTRGGLDTQYF.

CDR3 sequence: CASSAGLAGFTGELFF. CDR3 nucleotides: TGTGCCAGCAGCGCTGGACTAGCGGGATTCACCGGGGAGCTGTTTTTT. The chain couples TRBV5-6 to TRBJ2-2; 12 bases are shared with TRBD2. The CDR3 contains 16 residues. CDR1 and CDR2 from the germline V gene are SGHDT and YYEEEE. Trimming removed 4 bases from V and 4 bases from J; junction bases left unmatched: 5.

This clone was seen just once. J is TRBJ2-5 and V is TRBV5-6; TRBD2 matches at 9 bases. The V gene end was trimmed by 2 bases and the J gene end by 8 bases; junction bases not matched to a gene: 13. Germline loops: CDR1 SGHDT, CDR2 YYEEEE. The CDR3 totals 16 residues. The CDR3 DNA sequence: TGTGCCAGCAGCTTAAAGCGGGAGGCCCGGTATGTCACCCAGTACTTC. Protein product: CASSLKREARYVTQYF.

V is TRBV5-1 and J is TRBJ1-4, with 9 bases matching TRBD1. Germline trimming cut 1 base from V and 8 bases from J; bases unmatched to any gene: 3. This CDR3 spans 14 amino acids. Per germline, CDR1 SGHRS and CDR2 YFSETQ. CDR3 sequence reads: CASSLRTGVEKLFF. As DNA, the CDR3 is TGCGCCAGCAGCTTGAGGACAGGGGTAGAAAAACTGTTTTTT.

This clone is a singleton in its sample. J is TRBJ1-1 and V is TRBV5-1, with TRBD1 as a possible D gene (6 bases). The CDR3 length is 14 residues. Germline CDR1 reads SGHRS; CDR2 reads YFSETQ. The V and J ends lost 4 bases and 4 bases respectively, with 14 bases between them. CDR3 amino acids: CASSPARGSTEAFF. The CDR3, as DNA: TGCGCCAGCAGCCCAGCCAGGGGATCCACTGAAGCTTTCTTT.

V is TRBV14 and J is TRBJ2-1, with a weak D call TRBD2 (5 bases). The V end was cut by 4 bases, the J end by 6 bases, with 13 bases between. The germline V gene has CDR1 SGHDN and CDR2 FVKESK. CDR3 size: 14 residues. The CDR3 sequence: CASSLSRGPNEQFF. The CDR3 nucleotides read TGTGCCAGCAGCCTATCCCGGGGTCCCAATGAGCAGTTCTTC.

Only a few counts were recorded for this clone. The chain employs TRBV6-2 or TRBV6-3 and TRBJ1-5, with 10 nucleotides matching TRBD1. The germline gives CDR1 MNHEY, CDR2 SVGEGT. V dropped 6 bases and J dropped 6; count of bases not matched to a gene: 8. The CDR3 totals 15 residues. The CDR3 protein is CASSPPDRGLQPQHF. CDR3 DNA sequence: TGTGCCAGCAGCCCACCCGACAGGGGGCTTCAGCCCCAGCATTTT.

Here the CDR3 DNA reads TGTGCCAGCAGCTTCTTAGTAGGGGGACAGACCGAAGCTTTCTTT. This sequence encodes CASSFLVGGQTEAFF. The chain uses TRBV11-2 and TRBJ1-1, with TRBD1 matching over 7 bases. V lost 3 bases to trimming and J lost 8 bases; unmatched junction nucleotides: 12. Germline CDR1 reads SGHAT; CDR2 reads FQNNGV. This CDR3 is built from 15 residues. The full variable domain, rest sourced from reference TRBV11-2 and TRBJ1-1, is EAGVAQSPRYKIIEKRQSVAFWCNPISGHATLYWYQQILGQGPKLLIQFQNNGVVDDSQLPKDRFSAERLKGVDSTLKIQPAKLEDSAVYLCASSFLVGGQTEAFFGQGTRLTVV.

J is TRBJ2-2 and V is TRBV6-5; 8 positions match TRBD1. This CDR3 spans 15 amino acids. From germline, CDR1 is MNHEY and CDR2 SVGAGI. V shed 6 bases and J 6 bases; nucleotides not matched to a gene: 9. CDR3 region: CASREETGDAGELFF. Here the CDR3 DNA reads TGTGCCAGCAGGGAGGAGACAGGGGACGCCGGGGAGCTGTTTTTT.

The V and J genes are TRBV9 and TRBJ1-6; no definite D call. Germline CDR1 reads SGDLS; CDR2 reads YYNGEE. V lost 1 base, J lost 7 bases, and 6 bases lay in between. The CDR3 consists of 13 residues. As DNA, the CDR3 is TGTGCCAGCAGCGTACAGAACAATTCACCCCTCCACTTT. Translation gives CASSVQNNSPLHF.

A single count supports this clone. The CDR3 region is CASSQPLLAGGDGGSTDTQYF. The CDR3 bases are TGCGCCAGCAGCCAGCCCTTACTAGCGGGAGGAGATGGGGGGAGCACAGATACGCAGTATTTT. The genes are TRBV4-1 and TRBJ2-3, with TRBD2 matching over 12 bases. The germline V gene has CDR1 MGHRA and CDR2 YSYEKL. V shed 3 bases and J 0 bases; nucleotides not matched to a gene: 16. The CDR3 is made up of 21 amino acids.

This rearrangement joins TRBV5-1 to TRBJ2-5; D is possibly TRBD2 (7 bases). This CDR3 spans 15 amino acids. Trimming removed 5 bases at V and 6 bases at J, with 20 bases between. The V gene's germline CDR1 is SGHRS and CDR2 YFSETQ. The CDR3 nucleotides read TGCGCCAGCAGGCCCCTGGGGGGGGCAAGAAAGACCCAGTACTTC. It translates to CASRPLGGARKTQYF.

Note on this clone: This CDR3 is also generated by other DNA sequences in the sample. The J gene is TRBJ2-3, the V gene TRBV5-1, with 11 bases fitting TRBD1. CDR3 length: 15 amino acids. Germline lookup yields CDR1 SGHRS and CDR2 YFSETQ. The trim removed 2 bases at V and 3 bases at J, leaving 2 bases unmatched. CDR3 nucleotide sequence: TGCGCCAGCAGCTTAGGGACAGGGGGTACAGATACGCAGTATTTT. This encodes CASSLGTGGTDTQYF.

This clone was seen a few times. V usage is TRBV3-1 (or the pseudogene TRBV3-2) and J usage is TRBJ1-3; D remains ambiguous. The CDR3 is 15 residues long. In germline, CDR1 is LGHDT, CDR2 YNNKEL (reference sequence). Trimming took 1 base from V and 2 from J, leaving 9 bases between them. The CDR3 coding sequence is TGTGCCAGCAGCCAAGGAGCGTTTCCTGGAAACACCATATATTTT. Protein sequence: CASSQGAFPGNTIYF.

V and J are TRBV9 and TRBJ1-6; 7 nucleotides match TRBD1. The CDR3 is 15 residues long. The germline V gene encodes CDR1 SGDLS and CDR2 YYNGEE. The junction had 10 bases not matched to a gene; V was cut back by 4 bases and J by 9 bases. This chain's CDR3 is CASSSRQGVSSPLHF. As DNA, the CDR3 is TGTGCCAGCAGCAGCCGACAGGGCGTAAGTTCACCCCTCCACTTT. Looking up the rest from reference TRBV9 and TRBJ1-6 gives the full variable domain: DSGVTQTPKHLITATGQRVTLRCSPRSGDLSVYWYQQSLDQGLQFLIQYYNGEERAKGNILERFSAQQFPDLHSELNLSSLELGDSALYFCASSSRQGVSSPLHFGNGTRLTVT.

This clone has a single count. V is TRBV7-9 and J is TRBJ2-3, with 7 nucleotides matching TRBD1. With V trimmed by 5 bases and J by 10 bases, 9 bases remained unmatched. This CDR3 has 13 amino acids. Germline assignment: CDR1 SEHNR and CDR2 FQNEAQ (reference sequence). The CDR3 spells CASSPASGQSQYF. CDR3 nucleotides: TGTGCCAGCAGCCCAGCCTCGGGACAGTCGCAGTATTTT. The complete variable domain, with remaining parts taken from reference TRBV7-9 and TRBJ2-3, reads DTGVSQNPRHKITKRGQNVTFRCDPISEHNRLYWYRQTLGQGPEFLTYFQNEAQLEKSRLLSDRFSAERPKGSFSTLEIQRTEQGDSAMYLCASSPASGQSQYFGPGTRLTVL.

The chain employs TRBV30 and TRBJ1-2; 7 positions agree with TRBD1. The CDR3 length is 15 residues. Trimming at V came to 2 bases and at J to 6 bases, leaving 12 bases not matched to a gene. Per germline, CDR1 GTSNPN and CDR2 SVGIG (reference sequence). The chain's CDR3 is CAWSLTRTTGNGYTF. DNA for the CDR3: TGTGCCTGGAGTTTAACCAGAACGACAGGGAATGGCTACACCTTC.

CDR3 amino acids: CASSWARGNSPLHF. For the CDR3, the DNA is TGTGCCAGCTCCTGGGCCAGGGGTAATTCACCCCTCCACTTT. The genes are TRBV6-5 and TRBJ1-6; D is possibly TRBD1 (6 bases). Trimming removed 8 bases from V and 6 bases from J, with 14 bases in between. Germline CDR1 reads MNHEY; CDR2 reads SVGAGI. The CDR3 sequence is 14 residues long.

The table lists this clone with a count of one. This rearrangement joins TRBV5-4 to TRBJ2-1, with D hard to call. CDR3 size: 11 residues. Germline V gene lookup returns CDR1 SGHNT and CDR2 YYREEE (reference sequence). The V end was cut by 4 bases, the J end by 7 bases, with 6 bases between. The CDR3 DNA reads TGTGCCAGCAGCAGCATAAATGAGCAGTTCTTC. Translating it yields CASSSINEQFF.

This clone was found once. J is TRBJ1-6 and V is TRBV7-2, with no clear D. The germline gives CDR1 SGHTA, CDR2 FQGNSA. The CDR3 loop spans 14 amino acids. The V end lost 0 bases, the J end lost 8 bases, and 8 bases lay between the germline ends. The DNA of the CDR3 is TGTGCCAGCAGCTTAGCAGGGAGGCATTCACCCCTCCACTTT. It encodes CASSLAGRHSPLHF.

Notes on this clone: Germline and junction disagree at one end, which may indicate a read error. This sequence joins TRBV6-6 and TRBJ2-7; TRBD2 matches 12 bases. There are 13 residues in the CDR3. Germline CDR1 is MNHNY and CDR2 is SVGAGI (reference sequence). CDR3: CASRRSGTSGPSW. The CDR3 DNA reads TGTGCCAGCAGGCGATCCGGGACTAGCGGGCCGAGTTGG.